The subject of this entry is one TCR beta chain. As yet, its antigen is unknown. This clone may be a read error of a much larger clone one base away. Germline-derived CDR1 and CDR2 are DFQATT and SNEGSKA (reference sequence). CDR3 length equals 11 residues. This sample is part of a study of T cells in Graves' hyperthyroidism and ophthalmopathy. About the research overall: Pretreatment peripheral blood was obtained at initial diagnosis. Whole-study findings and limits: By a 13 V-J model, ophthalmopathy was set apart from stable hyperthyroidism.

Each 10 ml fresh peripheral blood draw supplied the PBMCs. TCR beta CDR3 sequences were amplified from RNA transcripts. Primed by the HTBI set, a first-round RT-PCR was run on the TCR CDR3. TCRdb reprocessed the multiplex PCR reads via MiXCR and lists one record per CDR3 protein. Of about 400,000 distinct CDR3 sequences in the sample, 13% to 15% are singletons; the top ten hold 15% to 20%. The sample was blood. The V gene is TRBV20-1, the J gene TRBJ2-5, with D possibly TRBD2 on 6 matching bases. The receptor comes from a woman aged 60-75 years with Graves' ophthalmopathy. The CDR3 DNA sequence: TGCAGATGGGACTTACAAGAGATCCAGTACTTC. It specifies CRWDLQEIQYF.